The 21 T cell receptor beta chains below all came from one sample that was sequenced in a study of post-analysis software for immune sequencing data. For these TCRs, the target antigens are not known. Unique molecular identifiers had been added to the TCR beta cDNA libraries. Via MiXCR, TCRdb re-called the PCR reads, giving one row per CDR3 protein. The data contain fewer than 850,000 distinct CDR3 sequences, less than 35% of them singletons. Overall study results and limits: Patients had higher frequencies than controls of about 5 TRBV segments, including TRBV5-6, TRBV5-1 and TRBV20-1.

Input material: blood. These receptors all come from a girl aged 5 to 17 with multiple sclerosis.

This rearrangement joins TRBV7-2 to TRBJ2-2; D ambiguous. The CDR3 has 14 amino acids. The V gene's germline CDR1 is SGHTA and CDR2 FQGNSA. Trimming removed 0 bases at V and 7 bases at J, with 9 bases between. The CDR3 region is CASSLAWAGGELFF. Here the CDR3 DNA reads TGTGCCAGCAGCTTAGCGTGGGCTGGCGGGGAGCTGTTTTTT.

In this sample, this clonotype turned up a few times. The genes are TRBV15 and TRBJ2-5, with D possibly being TRBD1 (5 bases). Germline assignment: CDR1 LNHNV and CDR2 YYDKDF (reference sequence). The CDR3 extends over 15 amino acids. Trimming pared 0 bases from V and 1 base from J, leaving 9 bases between. CDR3 protein: CATSRDKDSQETQYF. The CDR3 DNA reads as TGTGCCACCAGCAGAGATAAAGACAGCCAAGAGACCCAGTACTTC.

With respect to this clonotype: An end of the junction does not agree with germline; a read error may underlie this. The chain uses TRBV29-1 and TRBJ2-6, with D hard to call. The CDR3 totals 17 residues. Germline CDR1 is SQVTM and CDR2 is ANQGSEA. Here the CDR3 DNA reads TGCGGCGTTGAAGATTTATCAGCTTACTCTGGGGCCAACGTCCTGACTTTC. Amino acid sequence: CGVEDLSAYSGANVLTF. Based on the CDR3 plus reference TRBV29-1 and TRBJ2-6, the full variable domain is SAVISQKPSRDICQRGTSLTIQCQVDSQVTMMFWYRQQPGQSLTLIATANQGSEATYESGFVIDKFPISRPNLTFSTLTVSNMSPEDSSIYLCGVEDLSAYSGANVLTFGAGSRLTVL.

This clonotype came up a few times. The V call is TRBV20-1, the J call TRBJ2-3; 15 bases fit TRBD2. Germline lookup yields CDR1 DFQATT and CDR2 SNEGSKA (reference sequence). CDR3 length: 16 residues. Trimming removed 5 bases from V and 4 bases from J; junction bases left unmatched: 7. The CDR3 sequence: CSADTGTSGRSDTQYF. CDR3 in DNA: TGCAGTGCTGATACCGGGACTAGCGGGAGGTCAGATACGCAGTATTTT.

This clonotype occurred a few times. This chain's CDR3 is CASSQDSRDRIYEQYF. In DNA, the CDR3 is TGCGCCAGCAGCCAAGATTCGCGGGACAGGATCTACGAGCAGTACTTC. V and J are TRBV4-3 and TRBJ2-7; 8 positions agree with TRBD1. The CDR3 has 16 residues. CDR1 LGHNA and CDR2 YSLEER come from the germline V gene. Trimming took 0 bases from V and 3 from J; bases not matched to a gene: 7.

This clonotype was seen a few times. The chain employs TRBV7-2 and TRBJ2-1, with 12 bases matching TRBD2. The trim removed 5 bases at V and 8 bases at J, leaving 4 bases unmatched. Per the germline V gene, CDR1 is SGHTA and CDR2 is FQGNSA. This CDR3 is built from 14 residues. As DNA, the CDR3 is TGTGCCAGCAGCCGGACTAGCGGGGTTGATGAGCAGTTCTTC. Translated: CASSRTSGVDEQFF.

This clonotype has just a few counts. The chain joins TRBV7-2 to TRBJ2-4; TRBD1 or TRBD2 may be the D gene (6 bases each). Germline CDR1 is SGHTA and CDR2 is FQGNSA. The ends were cut back, 1 base at V and 8 bases at J, with 18 bases in the middle. This CDR3 contains 16 residues. The CDR3 spells CASSLGGARGLHIQYF. The CDR3 DNA reads as TGTGCCAGCAGCTTAGGGGGGGCGAGAGGGTTACACATTCAGTACTTC.

V usage is TRBV2 and J usage is TRBJ2-1; no clear D. This CDR3 comprises 17 residues. Trimming removed 2 bases from V and 4 bases from J, with 18 bases in between. Germline-derived CDR1 and CDR2 are SNHLY and FYNNEI. CDR3 in DNA: TGTGCCAGCAGTGAAATAGCCAGGCCAGGCCTGTACAATGAGCAGTTCTTC. Translation: CASSEIARPGLYNEQFF. Complete variable domain (other parts from reference TRBV2 and TRBJ2-1): EPEVTQTPSHQVTQMGQEVILRCVPISNHLYFYWYRQILGQKVEFLVSFYNNEISEKSEIFDDQFSVERPDGSNFTLKIRSTKLEDSAMYFCASSEIARPGLYNEQFFGPGTRLTVL.

This clonotype has only a few counts. The rearrangement joins TRBV29-1 to TRBJ1-2; TRBD1 agrees at 8 bases. CDR1 is SQVTM, CDR2 ANQGSEA, per germline. This CDR3 is 13 amino acids long. V dropped 3 bases and J dropped 7; count of bases not matched to a gene: 7. The CDR3 sequence: CSVDHPGQGGYTF. The DNA of the CDR3 is TGCAGCGTTGACCACCCCGGACAGGGTGGCTACACCTTC.

This clonotype was counted between two and nine times. The chain recombines TRBV14 with TRBJ2-7, with unresolved D. The V gene lost 4 bases and the J gene lost 5 bases, with 15 bases spanning the gap. The CDR3 runs to 14 residues. Germline V gives CDR1 SGHDN, CDR2 FVKESK. CDR3 bases: TGTGCCAGCAGCCTCTACTTGCCCCCCGACGAGCAGTACTTC. Translating gives CASSLYLPPDEQYF.

This clonotype has more than one count but fewer than ten. The rearrangement uses TRBV12-3 or TRBV12-4 and TRBJ2-1; 9 positions match TRBD1. After removal of 7 bases from V and 6 bases from J, the junction contained 16 bases not matched to a gene. CDR3 length: 17 residues. In DNA form, the CDR3 reads TGTGCCAGCACCCCCACGTCGTTTGGGACAGGGATCAATGAGCAGTTCTTC. Its translation is CASTPTSFGTGINEQFF.

The chain has TRBV15 and TRBJ2-7, with 13 bases lining up with TRBD2. TRBJ2-5 matches the DNA end more closely, so the J call is doubtful. The length of the CDR3 is 19 residues. The germline V gene has CDR1 LNHNV and CDR2 YYDKDF (reference sequence). CDR3 region: CATSRDRTSGRGPRETQYF. The CDR3 region has the DNA TGTGCCACCAGCAGGGATAGGACTAGCGGGAGAGGCCCCCGGGAGACCCAGTACTTC.

This clonotype was found a few times. The chain combines TRBV29-1 with TRBJ1-2, with a tentative D call TRBD1 (6 bases). Germline assignment: CDR1 SQVTM and CDR2 ANQGSEA. Deletions cut 1 base from V and 13 bases from J, with 22 bases between. This CDR3 has 14 residues. CDR3 amino acids: CSVEAQYREALVTF. The CDR3 nucleotides read TGCAGCGTTGAAGCGCAGTACAGGGAAGCCCTAGTCACCTTC.

Here the CDR3 reads CASSLLQGRNEKLFF. CDR3 sequence (DNA): TGCGCCAGCAGCTTGCTCCAGGGCCGGAATGAAAAACTGTTTTTT. V is TRBV5-1 and J is TRBJ1-4, with D perhaps matching TRBD1 (5 bases). V shed 1 base and J shed 5 bases, with 12 bases lying between them. The CDR3 is made up of 15 amino acids. Germline CDR1 is SGHRS and CDR2 is YFSETQ.

On this clonotype itself: An end of the junction differs from the germline gene, which may be a read error. This rearrangement joins TRBV5-1 to TRBJ2-2; tentative D call: TRBD1 (6 bases). The CDR3 spans 17 residues. The germline gives CDR1 SGHRS, CDR2 YFSETQ. The CDR3 loop reads CASSLTQGSWNTGELFF. In DNA form, the CDR3 reads TGCGCCAGCAGCTTGACACAGGGATCGTGGAACACCGGCGAGCTGTTTTTT.

On this clonotype: One base away lies a much larger clone, so this may be a sequencing read error. V gene TRBV6-6 combines with J gene TRBJ2-7, with D perhaps TRBD1 (5 bases). Germline CDR1 and CDR2: MNHNY and SVGAGI (reference sequence). V shed 10 bases and J shed 0 bases, with 19 bases lying between them. This CDR3 is built from 15 residues. This chain's CDR3 is CATSLGLTDSYEQYF. Here the CDR3 DNA reads TGTGCCACCAGCTTGGGGCTAACGGACTCCTACGAGCAGTACTTC.

The chain carries TRBV29-1 and TRBJ2-7, with D perhaps given as TRBD1 or TRBD2 (5 bases each). CDR1 and CDR2 (germline): SQVTM, ANQGSEA. The CDR3 spans 13 residues. The V gene lost 6 bases and the J gene lost 3 bases, with 15 bases spanning the gap. CDR3 in amino acids: CSVRWDGSYEQYF. CDR3 bases: TGCAGCGTACGATGGGACGGAAGCTACGAGCAGTACTTC.

This clonotype was recorded a few times. The V call is TRBV4-3, the J call TRBJ2-1, with 8 bases fitting TRBD2. V lost 2 bases, J lost 7 bases, and 13 bases stayed unmatched. There are 17 residues in the CDR3. Germline V gene sequence: CDR1 LGHNA, CDR2 YSLEER. CDR3 sequence reads: CASSQPTGTRDYNEQFF. The CDR3 coding sequence is TGCGCCAGCAGCCAACCGACCGGGACTAGAGATTATAATGAGCAGTTCTTC.

This clonotype was counted only a few times. The chain recombines TRBV5-6 with TRBJ2-7; D possibly corresponds to TRBD2 (5 bases). CDR3 length: 16 amino acids. The V gene lost 0 bases and the J gene lost 6 bases, with 19 bases spanning the gap. CDR1 is SGHDT and CDR2 is YYEEEE in the germline V gene. In DNA, the CDR3 is TGTGCCAGCAGCTTGGGACCCAGAGGGATCCTTGGCGAGCAGTACTTC. Protein product: CASSLGPRGILGEQYF. Filled out from reference TRBV5-6 and TRBJ2-7, the complete variable domain reads DAGVTQSPTHLIKTRGQQVTLRCSPKSGHDTVSWYQQALGQGPQFIFQYYEEEERQRGNFPDRFSGHQFPNYSSELNVNALLLGDSALYLCASSLGPRGILGEQYFGPGTRLTVT.

This clonotype was detected ten times or more. The chain links TRBV7-2 to TRBJ2-1; D uncertain. The CDR3 spans 16 residues. Germline lookup yields CDR1 SGHTA and CDR2 FQGNSA. Trimming removed 0 bases at V and 1 base at J, with 10 bases between. The CDR3 nucleotides are TGTGCCAGCAGCTTAGCGCTCTGGAATTCCTACAATGAGCAGTTCTTC. Translation: CASSLALWNSYNEQFF.

V and J are TRBV20-1 and TRBJ2-1; D is tentatively TRBD1 or TRBD2 (5 bases each). The CDR3 has 14 residues. V gave up 3 bases and J gave up 3 bases, with 12 bases separating them. CDR1 and CDR2 from the germline V gene are DFQATT and SNEGSKA (reference sequence). The chain's CDR3 is CSASPGLSYNEQFF. CDR3 DNA sequence: TGCAGTGCTAGCCCGGGGCTTAGCTACAATGAGCAGTTCTTC.